This TCR beta chain was captured in a study of T cells in Graves' hyperthyroidism and ophthalmopathy. Germline lookup yields CDR1 ENHRY and CDR2 SYGVKD. The CDR3 runs 14 residues. The V gene lost 1 base and the J gene lost 2 bases, with 8 bases spanning the gap. RNA transcripts gave rise to amplified TCR beta CDR3 regions. The TCR CDR3 first-round RT-PCR relied on the HTBI primer set. One entry per CDR3 protein, called by TCRdb with MiXCR from the multiplex PCR reads. Of 300,000 to 400,000 distinct CDR3 sequences listed, around 14% are singletons. The origin of this receptor is a woman aged 30 to 39 with Graves' hyperthyroidism. J is TRBJ2-5 and V is TRBV10-3; D gene uncertain. Sequenced: blood. The CDR3 loop reads CAISELGRQETQYF. DNA for the CDR3: TGTGCCATCAGTGAGTTGGGTAGGCAAGAGACCCAGTACTTC.